Listed below are T cell receptor beta chains from one sample, sequenced in a study of chemoradiotherapy in HPV16-positive cancers. This table comes from immunoSEQ multiplex PCR, and its TCRdb copy is limited to in-frame clones, with some not included. The sample lists about 1,100 clones, over 70% occurring once. Sample: tumor tissue, taken from a patient who underwent chemoradiotherapy. The receptor set was obtained from a human donor with HPV-associated anogenital cancer. Both conserved end residues are part of each CDR3. Each record gives: J gene, V gene, CDR3 protein.

j_call: TRBJ1-2; v_call: TRBV4-2; cdr3_aa: CASSQDDAGNSYGYTF
j_call: TRBJ1-2; v_call: TRBV9; cdr3_aa: CASSAFGQPHYGYTF
j_call: TRBJ2-3; v_call: TRBV6-5; cdr3_aa: CASRRTSSTDTQYF
j_call: TRBJ1-5; v_call: TRBV18; cdr3_aa: CASSPGGLSQPQHF
j_call: TRBJ2-2; v_call: TRBV18; cdr3_aa: CASSPPQVPGELFF
j_call: TRBJ2-7; v_call: TRBV28; cdr3_aa: CASSFRGEQYF
j_call: TRBJ1-2; v_call: TRBV6-1; cdr3_aa: CASSDEDRGAGTF
j_call: TRBJ1-3; v_call: TRBV4-1; cdr3_aa: CASSQDRDNGNTIYF
j_call: TRBJ2-3; v_call: TRBV19; cdr3_aa: CASSPQVGATQYF
j_call: TRBJ2-1; v_call: TRBV7-6; cdr3_aa: CASSSGPRNEQFF
j_call: TRBJ1-2; v_call: TRBV5-1; cdr3_aa: CASSLAGPTNYGYTF
j_call: TRBJ2-1; v_call: TRBV5-1; cdr3_aa: CASSLVLEGSEQFF
j_call: TRBJ1-5; v_call: TRBV11-2; cdr3_aa: CASSSGPTGGGKPQHF
j_call: TRBJ2-7; v_call: TRBV6-5; cdr3_aa: CASSYRLSYEQYF
j_call: TRBJ1-6; v_call: TRBV5-1; cdr3_aa: CASSLGAGSRSPLHF
j_call: TRBJ1-1; v_call: TRBV6-5; cdr3_aa: CASRTRRGIDTEAFF